The 18 T cell receptor beta chains below were found in one sample sequenced in a study of Ad26.COV2.S vaccination and SARS-CoV-2 variants. Profiling relied on immunoSEQ multiplex PCR, and the TCRdb table lists in-frame clones only, not all of them. The data show approximately 480,000 clones, around 85% seen once. Specified treatment: approximately 18 received Ad26.COV2.S at low or high dose, single or two shots; 5 received placebo; per-sample allocation not given. Each sample was drawn 63 days after the first injection (of vaccine or placebo). The sequenced sample was peripheral blood, obtained in a trial of Ad26.COV2.S vaccine versus placebo. These receptors all stem from a person aged 18-60 years who received the Ad26.COV2.S COVID-19 vaccine or a placebo.

V usage is TRBV7-3 and J usage is TRBJ1-1; 8 bases are shared with TRBD1. The J segment lost 8 bases and the V segment lost 4 bases, leaving 9 bases of the junction unmatched. This CDR3 comprises 14 residues. The germline gives CDR1 SGHTA, CDR2 FQGTGA. The CDR3: CASSWAGTGREAFF. The CDR3 region has the DNA TGTGCCAGCAGCTGGGCCGGGACAGGAAGAGAAGCTTTCTTT.

The J gene is TRBJ2-5, the V gene TRBV3-1 (or the pseudogene TRBV3-2); a weak D match, TRBD2 (5 bases). This CDR3 has 14 residues. Per germline, CDR1 LGHDT and CDR2 YNNKEL (reference sequence). Trimming took off 1 base at V and 5 bases at J, with 11 bases between the two ends. The CDR3 loop reads CASSQGLAWETQYF. The CDR3 nucleotides read TGTGCCAGCAGCCAAGGCCTAGCTTGGGAGACCCAGTACTTC.

This clone has just one count. The chain joins TRBV29-1 to TRBJ2-3; D is undetermined. This CDR3 is 12 amino acids long. Looked up from germline, CDR1 is SQVTM and CDR2 is ANQGSEA. Trimming took 3 bases from V and 0 from J, leaving 4 bases between them. CDR3 nucleotide sequence: TGCAGCGTTGATGTCAGCACAGATACGCAGTATTTT. Its protein product is CSVDVSTDTQYF.

V is TRBV5-4 and J is TRBJ2-6, with a tentative D call TRBD2 (6 bases). Per germline, CDR1 SGHNT and CDR2 YYREEE (reference sequence). This CDR3 has 16 amino acids. Trimming removed 4 bases at V and 4 bases at J, with 15 bases between. CDR3 DNA sequence: TGTGCCAGCAGCGGGGTTCGGGGGTTAGGGGCCAACGTCCTGACTTTC. Residues: CASSGVRGLGANVLTF.

The chain has TRBV28 and TRBJ1-5, with D possibly being TRBD1 (6 bases). CDR1 and CDR2 (germline): MDHEN, SYDVKM. The CDR3 has 14 residues. Trimming took 4 bases from V and 6 from J, leaving 13 bases between them. The CDR3 is CASSYTGFSQPQHF. CDR3 DNA sequence: TGTGCCAGCAGTTATACAGGGTTTTCTCAGCCCCAGCATTTT.

Of note for this clone: The sample carries other DNA sequences with the same CDR3. V and J are TRBV28 and TRBJ2-7, with 13 bases fitting TRBD2. CDR3 length: 13 residues. The germline V gene encodes CDR1 MDHEN and CDR2 SYDVKM. Unmatched junction bases numbered 0, after V lost 6 bases and J lost 4 bases. As DNA, the CDR3 is TGTGCCAGCAGGACTAGCGGGAGGTACGAGCAGTACTTC. Its translation is CASRTSGRYEQYF.

The chain uses TRBV28 and TRBJ2-1; TRBD2 aligns across 7 bases. V was clipped by 5 bases and J by 3 bases; unmatched bases: 10. CDR1 and CDR2 from the germline V gene are MDHEN and SYDVKM. This CDR3 has 16 residues. The CDR3 DNA reads as TGTGCCAGCAGTCCCCCTAGCGGAATCCTCTACAATGAGCAGTTCTTC. Its translation is CASSPPSGILYNEQFF. The variable domain in full, completed from reference TRBV28 and TRBJ2-1, reads DVKVTQSSRYLVKRTGEKVFLECVQDMDHENMFWYRQDPGLGLRLIYFSYDVKMKEKGDIPEGYSVSREKKERFSLILESASTNQTSMYLCASSPPSGILYNEQFFGPGTRLTVL.

This clone was observed once. The CDR3 DNA follows: TGTGCCTGGAGTGGGGTGGAGGAAACCCTCCACTTT. Amino acid sequence: CAWSGVEETLHF. The rearrangement joins TRBV30 to TRBJ1-6; no clear D gene. Deletions cut 1 base from V and 14 bases from J, with 12 bases between. Germline CDR1 reads GTSNPN; CDR2 reads SVGIG (reference sequence). This CDR3 comprises 12 residues.

The gene calls are TRBV30 and TRBJ1-3; TRBD1 matches 7 bases. V shed 3 bases, J shed 0 bases, and the junction held 2 bases outside the gene matches. The germline V gene has CDR1 GTSNPN and CDR2 SVGIG (reference sequence). The CDR3 is 14 amino acids. The CDR3 coding sequence is TGTGCCTGGAGAGGGACAGACTCTGGAAACACCATATATTTT. It yields the protein CAWRGTDSGNTIYF.

The chain recombines TRBV29-1 with TRBJ1-4, with D uncertain. This CDR3 has 13 residues. From germline, CDR1 is SQVTM and CDR2 ANQGSEA. Trimming took 3 bases from V and 4 from J, leaving 9 bases between them. The CDR3 loop reads CSVDSMSNEKLFF. The CDR3 region has the DNA TGCAGCGTTGATTCCATGAGTAATGAAAAACTGTTTTTT.

The V and J genes are TRBV30 and TRBJ2-5; D possibly corresponds to TRBD2 (6 bases). The CDR3 extends over 14 amino acids. The germline CDR1 and CDR2 sequences are GTSNPN and SVGIG (reference sequence). Trimming shortened V by 5 bases and J by 1 base, and 14 bases separated the two germline ends. This chain's CDR3 is CAWEKGTRQETQYF. The CDR3 DNA follows: TGTGCCTGGGAGAAAGGGACTCGCCAAGAGACCCAGTACTTC.

J is TRBJ2-1 and V is TRBV5-1, with 10 bases matching TRBD2. This CDR3 contains 14 residues. CDR1 and CDR2 from the germline V gene are SGHRS and YFSETQ. Trimming cost V 7 bases and J 3 bases; bases outside gene matches: 4. CDR3 in amino acids: CASASGSGYNEQFF. The DNA for the CDR3 is TGCGCCAGCGCTAGCGGGAGTGGCTACAATGAGCAGTTCTTC.

This clone appeared a few times. The chain links TRBV21-1 to TRBJ1-4; the table names TRBD1, a call not compared with the DNA. TRBV21-1 is deemed a pseudogene. This CDR3 contains 15 residues. CDR3 sequence (DNA): TGTGCCAGCGGGAGAGGACAGGGTAGGGGGGAAAAACTGTTTTTT. Its translation is CASGRGQGRGEKLFF.

This chain links TRBV29-1 with TRBJ2-5, with a possible D match to TRBD1 (5 bases). Per germline, CDR1 SQVTM and CDR2 ANQGSEA. V was cut by 4 bases and J by 5 bases, with 11 bases left in between. This CDR3 is built from 12 residues. CDR3 sequence (DNA): TGCAGCGTTGGCACAGGTCCCGAGACCCAGTACTTC. It yields the protein CSVGTGPETQYF.

The genes are TRBV5-4 and TRBJ1-2; D possibly corresponds to TRBD1 (5 bases). CDR1 is SGHNT, CDR2 YYREEE, per germline (reference sequence). The CDR3 has 13 amino acids. V lost 1 base and J 6 bases, leaving 10 bases between the germline ends. The CDR3 here is CASSLSQGHGYTF. CDR3 DNA: TGTGCCAGCAGCTTGAGCCAGGGACATGGCTACACCTTC.

This chain links TRBV7-9 with TRBJ1-2; TRBD1 aligns across 7 bases. Germline CDR1 reads SEHNR; CDR2 reads FQNEAQ (reference sequence). The CDR3 has 14 amino acids. With 7 bases clipped from V and 7 bases from J, the junction kept 12 bases outside the gene matches. CDR3 amino acids: CASTRQGAPGGYTF. The CDR3 bases are TGTGCCAGCACCCGACAGGGTGCCCCTGGTGGCTACACCTTC.

This chain connects TRBV5-1 to TRBJ2-1; 7 nucleotides match TRBD2. This CDR3 has 17 amino acids. V lost 0 bases and J lost 4; bases outside the gene matches: 10. Germline assignment: CDR1 SGHRS and CDR2 YFSETQ. The CDR3 DNA reads TGCGCCAGCAGCTTGGATTTTGGCGGGAGAAGTTACAATGAGCAGTTCTTC. It specifies CASSLDFGGRSYNEQFF.

CDR3 in amino acids: CASSHTFLGGEQYF. The DNA of the CDR3 is TGCGCCAGCAGTCATACGTTTTTGGGGGGCGAGCAGTACTTC. This chain joins TRBV23-1 and TRBJ2-7; possibly TRBD2 for D (6 bases). TRBV23-1 belongs to the ORF category, with a function that is uncertain. This CDR3 has 14 amino acids. V was cut by 3 bases and J by 6 bases, with 15 bases left in between.